These 19 T cell receptor beta chains were all obtained from the same sample, sequenced in a study of regulatory T cells in long-lasting Graves disease. Building of the TCR beta libraries involved iRepertoire HTBI primers and Arm-PCR of CDR3 regions. TCRdb re-called the multiplex PCR reads with MiXCR, one entry per CDR3 protein. Of roughly 260,000 distinct CDR3 sequences listed, approximately 20% were seen once; the top ten hold around 15%. The sample's time point: newly diagnosed GD, antithyroid drugs for less than 3 months. The authors made the TCR library using RNA they extracted from PBMCs. These sequences were also reported in another study, on T cells in Graves' hyperthyroidism and ophthalmopathy.

The sample was peripheral blood mononuclear cells (PBMCs), taken at new diagnosis, from a patient treated with antithyroid drugs. These receptors were obtained from a woman aged 25-40 years with Graves disease.

A note on this clonotype: An end of the junction does not agree with germline; a read error may underlie this. The chain joins TRBV7-9 to TRBJ2-2; 9 nucleotides align to TRBD1. CDR1 is SEHNR, CDR2 FQNEAQ, per germline (reference sequence). This CDR3 contains 16 residues. The CDR3 nucleotides read TGTGCCAGCATCGAAATATGGACAGGGGTCACCGGGGAACTGTTTTTT. Translation gives CASIEIWTGVTGELFF.

This clonotype was detected ten times or more. V and J are TRBV12-5 and TRBJ1-1, with D uncertain. Germline loops: CDR1 LGHNT, CDR2 FRNRAP. V lost 3 bases to trimming and J lost 1 base, with 9 bases between them. This CDR3 contains 14 residues. CDR3 DNA sequence: TGTGCTAGTGGTTTATACGCTGGGAACACTGAAGCTTTCTTT. Translating it yields CASGLYAGNTEAFF.

This clonotype turned up a few times. A read error is likely here: a far larger clone is one base away. The chain couples TRBV2 to TRBJ2-1, with 8 bases fitting TRBD2. Germline loops: CDR1 SNHLY, CDR2 FYNNEI. CDR3 length equals 15 residues. The CDR3 sequence: CDSSSSGGKYNEQFF. The CDR3 nucleotides are TGTGACAGCAGCTCAAGCGGGGGAAAGTACAATGAGCAGTTCTTC.

This clonotype was counted once. The DNA is left out, because the CDR3 cannot be placed on it with certainty; the CDR3 is given as TCRdb lists it. The rearrangement joins TRBV12-3 or TRBV12-4 to TRBJ2-1; whether TRBD2, the table's D call, matches the DNA was not checked. The CDR3 numbers 24 amino acids, ends counted. This CDR3 reads CASSSLAGAYEQYFGPGSYNEQFF.

This clonotype was found a few times. This CDR3 is CATSRDQAQYF. The CDR3, as DNA: TGTGCCACCAGCAGAGATCAGGCCCAGTACTTC. This chain joins TRBV15 and TRBJ2-5, with no clear D. The CDR3 sequence is 11 residues long. Germline CDR1 is LNHNV and CDR2 is YYDKDF (reference sequence). V lost 0 bases and J 9 bases, leaving 5 bases between the germline ends.

This clonotype was seen at least ten times. CDR3 coding DNA: TGTGCCAGCAGCTGGACCCCGGGACAGGGTCAGGAGACCCAGTACTTC. Protein sequence: CASSWTPGQGQETQYF. The genes are TRBV12-3 or TRBV12-4 and TRBJ2-5; TRBD1 agrees at 9 bases. With V trimmed by 6 bases and J by 5 bases, 13 bases remained unmatched. The CDR3 is 16 amino acids.

This clonotype was detected only a few times. This chain connects TRBV6-1 to TRBJ2-7; D possibly corresponds to TRBD1 (6 bases). The germline V gene has CDR1 MNHNS and CDR2 SASEGT. Trimming left V 7 bases short and J 1 base short, with 11 bases between. The CDR3 covers 13 residues. The CDR3 loop reads CASITGQSYEQYF. The CDR3 bases are TGTGCCAGCATAACAGGACAGTCCTACGAGCAGTACTTC.

J is TRBJ1-1 and V is TRBV20-1; TRBD1 might be the D (5 bases). The CDR3 is made up of 13 amino acids. Germline V gene sequence: CDR1 DFQATT, CDR2 SNEGSKA (reference sequence). V gave up 3 bases and J gave up 1 base, with 9 bases separating them. CDR3: CSASEDTNTEAFF. The DNA of the CDR3 is TGCAGTGCTAGTGAGGACACGAACACTGAAGCTTTCTTT.

This clonotype appeared many times. The junction shows a germline mismatch at one end, possibly a read error. The rearrangement links TRBV7-7 to TRBJ2-5, with TRBD2 matching 10 bases. CDR3 length: 16 residues. Germline CDR1 and CDR2: SSHAT and FNYEAQ (reference sequence). The chain's CDR3 is CASSFELAGRAKTQYF. The CDR3 DNA follows: TGTGCTAGCAGCTTCGAACTAGCGGGGAGGGCAAAGACCCAGTACTTC.

The chain couples TRBV20-1 to TRBJ2-3; 12 nucleotides align to TRBD2. The last part of the DNA fits TRBJ2-7 better; the J call may be wrong. Per germline, CDR1 DFQATT and CDR2 SNEGSKA (reference sequence). The CDR3 has 14 residues. The DNA for the CDR3 is TGCAGTGCTACGGCTAGCGGGGGGGCTAGTGAGCAGTACTTC. This encodes CSATASGGASEQYF.

In this sample, this clonotype turned up a few times. This CDR3 is CSAPTGANTEAFF. As DNA, the CDR3 is TGCAGCGCTCCGACAGGAGCAAACACTGAAGCTTTCTTT. This chain connects TRBV29-1 to TRBJ1-1; a possible D gene is TRBD1 (6 bases). V was clipped by 7 bases and J by 2 bases, with 14 bases between them. The CDR3 has 13 residues. Germline lookup yields CDR1 SQVTM and CDR2 ANQGSEA.

At least ten counts were recorded for this clonotype. Possible read error: a much larger clone is one base away. The chain joins TRBV7-9 to TRBJ1-1, with a weak D call TRBD1 (6 bases). The germline CDR1 and CDR2 sequences are SEHNR and FQNEAQ (reference sequence). The CDR3 is made up of 14 amino acids. V lost 5 bases to trimming and J lost 0 bases, with 10 bases between them. The CDR3 loop is CASSMGHLNTEAFF. DNA of the CDR3: TGTGCCAGCAGCATGGGACACCTGAACACTGAAGCTTTCTTT.

This clonotype was picked up many times. The J gene is TRBJ1-2, the V gene TRBV6-1; D not certain. In germline, CDR1 is MNHNS, CDR2 SASEGT. This CDR3 has 13 residues. V lost 6 bases to trimming and J lost 2 bases, with 10 bases between them. CDR3 DNA: TGTGCCAGCAGAAGACGGGAAAACTATGGCTACACCTTC. This sequence encodes CASRRRENYGYTF.

J is TRBJ2-6 and V is TRBV7-3, with 10 bases identical to TRBD1. J lost 1 base, V lost 4 bases, and 10 bases had no gene match. Germline values: CDR1 SGHTA, CDR2 FQGTGA. CDR3 size: 19 residues. Written as DNA, the CDR3 is TGTGCCAGCAGCTCTAAGACAGGGGGCGCCGAGTCTGGGGCCAACGTCCTGACTTTC. Translated: CASSSKTGGAESGANVLTF.

This clonotype was seen a handful of times. The V and J genes are TRBV9 and TRBJ1-4; 8 bases fit TRBD1. The germline gives CDR1 SGDLS, CDR2 YYNGEE. The CDR3 consists of 15 residues. Losses at the gene ends were 4 bases for V and 0 bases for J; bases not matched to a gene: 2. The CDR3 loop is CASSQGASTNEKLFF. DNA for the CDR3: TGTGCCAGCAGCCAGGGGGCCTCAACTAATGAAAAACTGTTTTTT.

This clonotype was observed at least ten times. This rearrangement joins TRBV7-4 to TRBJ1-1; D unresolved. Looked up from germline, CDR1 is SGHVT and CDR2 is SQSDAQ. This CDR3 region has 15 residues. V gave up 1 base and J gave up 6 bases, with 15 bases separating them. The CDR3 spells CASSLEEARWAEAFF. The CDR3 nucleotides are TGTGCCAGCAGCTTAGAAGAGGCAAGGTGGGCTGAAGCTTTCTTT.

This clonotype was recorded at least ten times. The rearrangement links TRBV20-1 to TRBJ1-4, with D perhaps TRBD1 (5 bases). The length of the CDR3 is 14 residues. V lost 7 bases and J 7 bases, leaving 19 bases between the germline ends. CDR1 is DFQATT, CDR2 SNEGSKA, per germline (reference sequence). In nucleotides, the CDR3 is TGCAGTGGGCAGGGAATAGTAGGGTCTGAAAAACTGTTTTTT. Translation gives CSGQGIVGSEKLFF.

This clonotype was seen at least ten times. The rearrangement links TRBV7-9 to TRBJ2-3; 14 nucleotides align to TRBD2. Germline lookup yields CDR1 SEHNR and CDR2 FQNEAQ (reference sequence). CDR3 length equals 16 residues. Germline trimming cut 10 bases from V and 9 bases from J; bases unmatched to any gene: 15. This CDR3 is CAIVMTSGGGSGTQYF. Written as DNA, the CDR3 is TGTGCCATCGTGATGACTAGCGGGGGGGGATCTGGGACGCAGTATTTT.

This clonotype appeared a few times. The V call is TRBV29-1, the J call TRBJ1-2; 9 positions match TRBD1. This CDR3 has 12 residues. The germline V gene has CDR1 SQVTM and CDR2 ANQGSEA. V dropped 5 bases and J dropped 7; count of bases not matched to a gene: 5. The DNA for the CDR3 is TGCAGCGTTCTCACAGGGGGCAGTGGCTACACCTTC. This encodes CSVLTGGSGYTF.